This note documents a single T cell receptor (beta chain) sequence. This clone was seen many times. Its target antigen remains unknown. Qualities for individual bases were not recorded, and no much larger clone is one base off. CDR1 and CDR2, looked up from the germline V gene (reference sequence), are LNHNV and YYDKDF. Its CDR3 holds 16 amino acids, cysteine through phenylalanine. Just CDR3 DNA is preserved here, 48 bases in frame from base 1. Deletion took 0 bases off V and 3 bases off J, with a span of 12 bases between the germline ends. The sample's treatment or condition label, in plain terms: high-dose cyclophosphamide on days +3 and +4 as single-agent GVHD prophylaxis. For conditioning, the PTCy patients got busulfan and fludarabine, then a related or unrelated marrow graft, followed by cyclophosphamide on days +3 and +4. PTCy-treated patients were drawn from a prospective multi-institutional clinical trial. Peripheral blood and bone marrow mononuclear cells were isolated by Ficoll-Hypaque density centrifugation and were cryopreserved.

The sample belongs to a study of T cells after posttransplantation cyclophosphamide listed by TCRdb under 2016. Regarding the study in general: T cell repertoire reconstitution was tracked by TRB sequencing after myeloablative bone marrow transplantation in which posttransplantation cyclophosphamide was used as GVHD prophylaxis. Antigen receptor sequencing covered samples from roughly 40 PTCy-treated patients and 16 of their related bone marrow donors. Blood from all 30 or so PTCy patients who had 1-year posttransplant specimens underwent TRB sequencing. Up to 3 additional blood samples from 2 to 5.2 years after transplant were also TRB-sequenced in 3 patients, as was pretransplant blood from several patients. Because TRA and TRB clonality were tightly correlated in fewer than 10 samples, subsequent TCR analyses were focused on TRB only. Public TRB sequences were compared against a database of over 3,000 sequences linked to responses to pathogens, tumor antigens, self-antigens and alloantigens. General study outcomes and caveats: The TRB repertoires of T cells infiltrating skin or the GI tract showed only limited overlap with the TRB repertoires found in blood. Across roughly 45 patients, recipient CMV seropositivity and CMV reactivation were highly associated with TRB clonality; PTCy diversity was similar to CNI/methotrexate controls. At 1-2 months, donor-recipient similarity was low but rose over the first year, and the later blood repertoires were often dominated by donor CD8+ memory clones.

Genomic DNA was used for TRB sequencing, which was performed with the immunoSEQ assay at survey resolution or with the hsTCRB kit. In the source study's methods: The immunoSEQ software handled initial read processing, and the LymphoSeq R package was used for repertoire analyses. Clonality was computed as 1 minus normalized Shannon entropy; Gini coefficient was also calculated for each TRB dataset. Phenotypes of unsorted samples were inferred by mapping TRB sequences from sorted subsets of the recipient or donor onto the same recipient's unsorted samples. The table was pulled from immuneACCESS by TCRdb, which kept in-frame rearrangements only. Such tables lose some clones; where checked, under half of the loss comes from unresolved V genes, and the rest has no known cause. V and J calls and clone size are as listed in that table; D and trimming were resolved from the DNA. This sample contains 23,000 or so clones, none of which is a singleton. The top ten clones comprise more than 1.5% of the sample.

This TCR was recovered from a young adult male patient who received an allogeneic stem cell transplant from a related donor, was CMV-positive, and had no GVHD. Some T cells may originate with the graft donor following a transplant. The rearranged chain carries TRBV15 and TRBJ2-4, with TRBD1 tentatively as D gene (6 bases match). The sequenced sample was PBMCs, obtained after allogeneic stem cell transplant with posttransplant cyclophosphamide. In nucleotides, the sequence is TGTGCCACCAGCAGAGATCGGACAGAATTCAAAAACATTCAGTACTTC. It translates as CATSRDRTEFKNIQYF.